These 8 T cell receptor beta chains were all obtained from the same sample, sequenced in a study of T cell responses to AZD1222 COVID-19 vaccine. This table comes from immunoSEQ multiplex PCR, and its TCRdb copy is limited to in-frame clones, with some not included. The sample has 150,000 to 200,000 clones; about 90% are singletons. This material consisted of peripheral blood, taken 28 days after the second AZD1222 dose. The receptors here all came from an adult who received the AZD1222 COVID-19 vaccine.

V gene TRBV19 combines with J gene TRBJ1-6; D gene ambiguous. Trimming left V 6 bases short and J 10 bases short, with 19 bases between. This CDR3 has 15 amino acids. Germline assignment: CDR1 LNHDA and CDR2 SQIVND (reference sequence). This CDR3 is CASRSSLVNGSPLHF. Here the CDR3 DNA reads TGTGCCAGTAGGTCCTCCCTGGTAAACGGATCACCCCTCCACTTT.

The gene calls are TRBV7-3 and TRBJ1-1; a weak D match, TRBD1 (5 bases). The CDR3 length is 13 residues. Germline V gives CDR1 SGHTA, CDR2 FQGTGA. The V and J ends lost 6 bases and 7 bases respectively, with 15 bases between them. The CDR3 reads CASRPEGTLEAFF. Written as DNA, the CDR3 is TGTGCCAGCAGGCCGGAGGGGACTCTTGAAGCTTTCTTT.

The rearrangement links TRBV6-5 to TRBJ2-2; no reliable D call. The germline V and J ends were trimmed by 5 bases and 9 bases, with 13 bases remaining between them. This CDR3 contains 13 residues. The germline V gene has CDR1 MNHEY and CDR2 SVGAGI. CDR3 region: CASSKVVNRELFF. The DNA for the CDR3 is TGTGCCAGCAGTAAGGTTGTGAACCGGGAGCTGTTTTTT.

This sequence joins TRBV7-2 and TRBJ1-5; D is ambiguous. The V gene lost 1 base and the J gene lost 6 bases, with 7 bases spanning the gap. This CDR3 comprises 13 residues. Germline V lookup: CDR1 SGHTA, CDR2 FQGNSA. This chain's CDR3 is CASSLGWGQPQHF. The CDR3 DNA is TGTGCCAGCAGCTTAGGGTGGGGTCAGCCCCAGCATTTT.

The V call is TRBV5-1, the J call TRBJ2-7; D remains unclear. V was clipped by 0 bases and J by 5 bases, with 9 bases between them. This CDR3 comprises 13 residues. Looked up from germline, CDR1 is SGHRS and CDR2 is YFSETQ. CDR3 loop: CASSLATRNEQYF. CDR3 coding DNA: TGCGCCAGCAGCTTGGCCACCAGGAACGAGCAGTACTTC.

J is TRBJ2-7 and V is TRBV6-2 or TRBV6-3, with D maybe TRBD2 (5 bases). CDR1 MNHEY and CDR2 SVGEGT come from the germline V gene. The CDR3 contains 15 residues. Trimming took 5 bases from V and 1 from J, leaving 15 bases between them. The DNA for the CDR3 is TGTGCCAGCAGTGCTTCGAGGGTAGGATCCTACGAGCAGTACTTC. Protein: CASSASRVGSYEQYF.

The J gene is TRBJ1-1, the V gene TRBV13; perhaps TRBD1 as D (5 bases). The CDR3 covers 16 residues. Germline CDR1 and CDR2: PRHDT and FYEKMQ (reference sequence). With 5 bases removed from V and 1 base from J, the gap between germline ends came to 17 bases. The CDR3 is CASSDPPGLGNTEAFF. CDR3 nucleotides: TGTGCCAGCAGCGACCCCCCAGGGTTAGGGAACACTGAAGCTTTCTTT.

This clone was seen only a few times. This chain's CDR3 is CASSNLSKTGGYSNQPQHF. CDR3 sequence (DNA): TGTGCCAGTAGTAACCTCTCCAAGACAGGGGGCTATAGCAATCAGCCCCAGCATTTT. The V call is TRBV19, the J call TRBJ1-5, with 10 bases aligning to TRBD1. The germline CDR1 and CDR2 sequences are LNHDA and SQIVND (reference sequence). The V segment lost 4 bases and the J segment 0 bases; nucleotides outside the gene matches: 12. The CDR3 covers 19 residues. Based on the CDR3 plus reference TRBV19 and TRBJ1-5, the full variable domain is DGGITQSPKYLFRKEGQNVTLSCEQNLNHDAMYWYRQDPGQGLRLIYYSQIVNDFQKGDIAEGYSVSREKKESFPLTVTSAQKNPTAFYLCASSNLSKTGGYSNQPQHFGDGTRLSIL.